This TCR beta chain was observed in a study of blood T cell repertoires in COVID-19 (dated by TCRdb to 2020 to 2021). Some background on the complete study: Collaborator samples came from the United States, Italy and Spain and covered acute and convalescent phases of COVID-19. The material from the prospective study consisted of cDNA or gDNA derived from T cells, B-cell-depleted T cells, or PBMCs. Where HLA class I and class II types were available, the types were taken from metadata supplied by the sample provider, not from assay-based typing. The repertoires were released in a freely available public database intended as a resource for research on the immune response to SARS-CoV-2. A de-identified subject ID, COVID-19 status, age in years and sex were almost always included in the sample metadata. The dataset comprised deeply sampled blood TCRbeta repertoires from subjects exposed to, actively infected with, or recovered from COVID-19. The samples were drawn from two sources: the first 160 participants of the ongoing ImmuneRACE study, and 950 to 1,500 subjects contributed by 6 global collaborators. The study at large found these results: The amount of clinical and demographic metadata varied by source and participant and was provided uncurated.

Whole blood was collected in K2EDTA tubes by collaborating institutions according to the institutions' own protocols. For TCRbeta analysis, collaborators shipped samples as frozen whole blood, isolated PBMCs, or DNA extracted from either of those sample types. Comment on this clone: This receptor's antigen is unknown. No per-base quality is available; no much larger clone lies one base away.

The immunoSEQ Assay, a bias-controlled multiplex PCR, was used to amplify TCRbeta CDR3 regions from genomic DNA. As for the original processing: The number of nucleated cells in each sample was estimated by amplification of reference gene primers within the assay. Sequence reads were collapsed and filtered to measure the absolute abundance of every unique TCRbeta CDR3 rearrangement. For each sample, productive Simpson clonality was calculated as the square root of Simpson's diversity index over productive rearrangements. As stored in TCRdb, this immuneACCESS dataset retains in-frame rearrangements with V and J assigned. A fraction of the clones does not appear; measured against another copy, unresolved V genes explain less than half of the discrepancy, and the remainder lacks a known reason. V and J calls and clone size are those listed in that table; D and trimming were worked out from the DNA. The sample profile shows roughly 200,000 clones; about 86% of them were found once. The leading ten clones occupy less than 3.5% of the sample.

This receptor was taken from a woman aged 25 to 39 with active or convalescent COVID-19. Sequenced input: peripheral blood.

The DNA reads TGCGCCAGCAGCGGCGACAGGGGACCAGAGACCCAGTACTTC. Translated, this gives CASSGDRGPETQYF. The V and J segments used are TRBV5-1 and TRBJ2-5, and TRBD1 matches 8 of the central bases. The CDR3 holds 14 amino acids from the cysteine to the phenylalanine. The DNA shown is the 42-base CDR3, in frame from base 1. At the junction V is shortened by 4 bases and J by 4 bases; bases outside the gene matches: 6. CDR1 SGHRS and CDR2 YFSETQ were looked up in the germline V gene.